This TCR beta chain was sequenced during a study of T cells in localized non-small cell lung cancer. Regarding this clone: The antigen is undetermined.

Clones were sequenced by immunoSEQ multiplex PCR, and TCRdb holds only the in-frame ones, with some missing. The top ten hold less than 5% of the sample, which has tens of thousands of clones, about nine tenths seen once. The CDR3 has 14 amino acids. V was cut by 5 bases and J by 7 bases, with 12 bases left in between. CDR1 MNHEY and CDR2 SMNVEV come from the germline V gene (reference sequence). Regarding the study as a whole: Adjacent lung had a median about 60 of the 100 largest tumor clones. Longer overall survival accompanied higher blood T cell density. Uninvolved nearby lung showed the greatest T cell clonality, exceeding that found in tumor.

Material: peripheral blood, obtained before any cancer treatment. The sequence was collected from a woman aged 35 to 70 with stage I lung adenocarcinoma. The chain employs TRBV27 and TRBJ1-6; TRBD1 might be the D (6 bases). The CDR3 reads CASSGQRANSPLHF. The CDR3 DNA reads as TGTGCCAGCAGTGGACAGAGAGCAAATTCACCCCTCCACTTT.